The 32 T cell receptor beta chains in this list originate from one sample, sequenced in a study of T cells in Graves' hyperthyroidism and ophthalmopathy. The TCR beta CDR3 regions underwent amplification using RNA transcripts as the source. An initial round of RT-PCR targeting the TCR CDR3 relied on the HTBI primer set. One entry per CDR3 protein results from TCRdb running MiXCR on the multiplex PCR reads. Of roughly 250,000 distinct CDR3 sequences listed, more than 14% are singletons. The sequenced sample consisted of blood. The receptor source for this set is a woman between 40 and 55 years old with Graves' hyperthyroidism that later progressed to Graves' ophthalmopathy.

This clonotype was seen ten or more times. The V call is TRBV10-3, the J call TRBJ1-1; no definite D call. The CDR3 is made up of 15 amino acids. Germline CDR1 reads ENHRY; CDR2 reads SYGVKD. The V end was cut by 7 bases, the J end by 1 base, with 16 bases between. Here the CDR3 reads CAITRTLVQNTEAFF. The DNA of the CDR3 is TGTGCCATCACCCGAACACTGGTTCAGAACACTGAAGCTTTCTTT.

The chain carries TRBV12-3 or TRBV12-4 and TRBJ2-7; 7 bases align to TRBD1. The CDR3 is 15 residues long. The J segment lost 0 bases and the V segment lost 6 bases, leaving 8 bases of the junction unmatched. This chain's CDR3 is CASRPVGQSSYEQYF. CDR3 DNA: TGTGCCAGCAGGCCAGTGGGACAGAGCTCCTACGAGCAGTACTTC.

This clonotype has a handful of counts. The rearrangement joins TRBV6-5 to TRBJ2-1, with D maybe TRBD2 (6 bases). Germline V CDR1 and CDR2: MNHEY, SVGAGI. Trimming pared 2 bases from V and 8 bases from J, leaving 16 bases between. The CDR3 is made up of 15 amino acids. The CDR3 protein is CASSYPTNGGHEQFF. The CDR3 bases are TGTGCCAGCAGTTACCCTACGAACGGAGGGCATGAGCAGTTCTTC.

The sample holds many counts of this clonotype. This chain joins TRBV5-1 and TRBJ2-3; TRBD2 aligns across 10 bases. There are 18 residues in the CDR3. Trimming took 0 bases from V and 6 from J; bases not matched to a gene: 13. Germline loops: CDR1 SGHRS, CDR2 YFSETQ. DNA for the CDR3: TGCGCCAGCAGCTTGGCCGGGCTAGCGGGAGCCCAAGGGGATACGCAGTATTTT. This encodes CASSLAGLAGAQGDTQYF.

Many counts were recorded for this clonotype. This sequence joins TRBV19 and TRBJ2-3; D perhaps matches TRBD2 (5 bases). The CDR3 runs to 15 residues. Germline CDR1 is LNHDA and CDR2 is SQIVND (reference sequence). V lost 4 bases, J lost 4 bases, and 15 bases lay in between. CDR3 nucleotide sequence: TGTGCCAGTAGTACGGACTCTTTCTTTGCAGATACGCAGTATTTT. It encodes CASSTDSFFADTQYF. The full variable domain, in which reference TRBV19 and TRBJ2-3 provide the parts outside the CDR3, is DGGITQSPKYLFRKEGQNVTLSCEQNLNHDAMYWYRQDPGQGLRLIYYSQIVNDFQKGDIAEGYSVSREKKESFPLTVTSAQKNPTAFYLCASSTDSFFADTQYFGPGTRLTVL.

The chain couples TRBV6-1 to TRBJ1-2, with 10 positions matching TRBD1. The CDR3 extends over 17 amino acids. Germline V gives CDR1 MNHNS, CDR2 SASEGT. Trimming cost V 1 base and J 8 bases; bases outside gene matches: 13. Here the CDR3 reads CASSEEAGDRGLEGYTF. The CDR3, as DNA: TGTGCCAGCAGTGAAGAGGCGGGAGACAGGGGGCTGGAAGGCTACACCTTC.

At least ten counts were recorded for this clonotype. This chain links TRBV7-6 with TRBJ2-1; D unresolved. Germline V gene data show CDR1 as SGHVS and CDR2 as FNYEAQ. The CDR3 covers 16 residues. V was trimmed by 2 bases and J by 0 bases, leaving 11 bases between them. The CDR3 protein is CASSLITHSSYNEQFF. CDR3 DNA: TGTGCCAGCAGCTTAATCACGCATAGCTCCTACAATGAGCAGTTCTTC.

This clonotype has a count of ten or more. The genes are TRBV18 and TRBJ2-1; D gene unclear. V was trimmed by 0 bases and J by 8 bases, leaving 14 bases between them. Germline V CDR1 and CDR2: KGHSH, LQKENI. The CDR3 spans 15 residues. The CDR3 nucleotides read TGTGCCAGCTCACCACCGGTTTACACCTGGCATGAGCAGTTCTTC. Translation: CASSPPVYTWHEQFF.

As for this clonotype: Relative to the germline gene, one junction end is altered; a read error may explain this. The rearrangement joins TRBV7-3 to TRBJ1-1; D may be TRBD1 (5 bases). Germline V CDR1 and CDR2: SGHTA, FQGTGA. CDR3 length: 13 amino acids. CDR3 sequence: CPSSYKGDTEAFF. The CDR3 DNA is TGTCCCAGCAGCTACAAAGGGGACACTGAAGCTTTCTTT.

Only a few counts were recorded for this clonotype. A read error may explain this, as a much larger clone is one base away. The chain recombines TRBV2 with TRBJ2-7; D unclear. The CDR3 contains 15 residues. The V gene lost 7 bases and the J gene lost 7 bases, with 23 bases spanning the gap. Germline CDR1 is SNHLY and CDR2 is FYNNEI. The CDR3 coding sequence is TGTGCCAGCACATCAGGAGTTTTGGGCTCCAATGAGCAGTACTTC. Protein: CASTSGVLGSNEQYF.

This clonotype was recorded at least ten times. The chain couples TRBV12-3 or TRBV12-4 to TRBJ1-5, with 11 bases aligning to TRBD1. Trimming removed 4 bases from V and 5 bases from J; junction bases left unmatched: 4. The CDR3 loop spans 15 amino acids. The CDR3 coding sequence is TGTGCCAGCAGTTCCCGGACAGGGGGCTATCAGCCCCAGCATTTT. Translation: CASSSRTGGYQPQHF.

This clonotype was seen many times. This rearrangement joins TRBV20-1 to TRBJ1-5; a possible D gene is TRBD1 (5 bases). V gave up 5 bases and J gave up 7 bases, with 24 bases separating them. The CDR3 sequence is 16 residues long. Germline CDR1 and CDR2: DFQATT and SNEGSKA (reference sequence). The CDR3 DNA sequence: TGCAGTGCTCTACCCGCCCCATGGGGACTAGGGCAGCCCCAGCATTTT. Translation: CSALPAPWGLGQPQHF.

This clonotype was seen repeatedly, ten times or more. The rearrangement joins TRBV20-1 to TRBJ2-3; 10 bases map to TRBD2. Germline V gives CDR1 DFQATT, CDR2 SNEGSKA (reference sequence). V trimming: 5 bases; J trimming: 3 bases; junction bases outside the gene matches: 5. The length of the CDR3 is 14 residues. In DNA, the CDR3 is TGCAGTGCTGTAGCGGGGGGTGTGACAGATACGCAGTATTTT. It is translated as CSAVAGGVTDTQYF.

This clonotype was observed at least ten times. The CDR3 region is CASSLEGLDIQYF. The DNA of the CDR3 is TGCGCCAGCAGCTTGGAAGGCCTGGACATTCAGTACTTC. This chain uses TRBV5-1 with TRBJ2-4; no definite D call. Germline V gene lookup returns CDR1 SGHRS and CDR2 YFSETQ. The germline V and J ends were trimmed by 0 bases and 8 bases, with 9 bases remaining between them. CDR3 size: 13 residues.

This clonotype was counted ten times or more. The chain carries TRBV18 and TRBJ1-1; D is ambiguous. Trimming stripped 4 bases from V and 3 bases from J, with 9 bases between. The germline CDR1 and CDR2 sequences are KGHSH and LQKENI. The CDR3 has 13 residues. CDR3 amino acids: CASSRAMDTEAFF. In DNA form, the CDR3 reads TGTGCCAGCTCACGGGCCATGGACACTGAAGCTTTCTTT. Based on the CDR3 plus reference TRBV18 and TRBJ1-1, the full variable domain is NAGVMQNPRHLVRRRGQEARLRCSPMKGHSHVYWYRQLPEEGLKFMVYLQKENIIDESGMPKERFSAEFPKEGPSILRIQQVVRGDSAAYFCASSRAMDTEAFFGQGTRLTVV.

The chain couples TRBV28 to TRBJ2-3; 10 bases match TRBD1. Unmatched junction bases numbered 10, after V lost 4 bases and J lost 6 bases. The CDR3 loop spans 16 amino acids. Germline V gene data show CDR1 as MDHEN and CDR2 as SYDVKM. The CDR3: CASSSSVGTGDDTQYF. Here the CDR3 DNA reads TGTGCCAGCAGTTCCTCCGTCGGGACAGGGGACGATACGCAGTATTTT.

A note on this clonotype: This may be a read error, as it is one base from a much larger clone. Lacking the conserved final phenylalanine or tryptophan, this CDR3 likely reflects a read error. The chain is built from TRBV30 and TRBJ2-1; 9 positions agree with TRBD2. There are 13 residues in the CDR3. Germline CDR1 and CDR2: GTSNPN and SVGIG (reference sequence). The trim removed 7 bases at V and 8 bases at J, leaving 9 bases unmatched. CDR3 in amino acids: CASSSGEGDEQFL. CDR3 sequence (DNA): TGTGCCTCTTCTAGCGGGGAAGGGGATGAGCAGTTCTTA.

This clonotype was seen just once. With a much larger clone just one base away, this may be a read error. The V and J genes are TRBV6-8 and TRBJ2-5; D remains unclear. The CDR3 has 15 residues. Trimming shortened V by 3 bases and J by 4 bases, and 15 bases separated the two germline ends. Germline V gene lookup returns CDR1 MNHGY and CDR2 SAAAGT. CDR3 coding DNA: TGTGCCAGCAGTTATCTGGCCGACTGGGCAGAGACCCAGTACTTC. Protein product: CASSYLADWAETQYF.

This clonotype appeared many times. This chain connects TRBV5-1 to TRBJ2-5; D is unclear. Trimming removed 4 bases from V and 3 bases from J, with 10 bases in between. This CDR3 is built from 13 residues. Per the germline V gene, CDR1 is SGHRS and CDR2 is YFSETQ. As DNA, the CDR3 is TGCGCCAGCAGCCCCTACCAGGAAGAGACCCAGTACTTC. The encoded protein is CASSPYQEETQYF.

In this sample, this clonotype turned up many times. This chain connects TRBV11-2 to TRBJ2-1; D not resolved. From germline, CDR1 is SGHAT and CDR2 FQNNGV. This CDR3 comprises 12 residues. Trimming removed 5 bases at V and 6 bases at J, with 8 bases between. The CDR3 loop is CASSRLGNEQFF. The CDR3, as DNA: TGTGCCAGCAGCCGGCTAGGCAATGAGCAGTTCTTC.

This clonotype showed up many times. J is TRBJ2-3 and V is TRBV11-2; a weak D match, TRBD2 (5 bases). The CDR3 runs to 17 residues. Germline V gene sequence: CDR1 SGHAT, CDR2 FQNNGV. V lost 4 bases and J 0 bases, leaving 17 bases between the germline ends. CDR3 in amino acids: CASSSLAFMESTDTQYF. CDR3 DNA sequence: TGTGCCAGCAGCTCGTTAGCGTTTATGGAGAGCACAGATACGCAGTATTTT.

This clonotype was counted at least ten times. CDR3 DNA sequence: TGTGCCAGCAGTTCCGGGACTACTGCCTACGAGCAGTACTTC. Translating gives CASSSGTTAYEQYF. The J gene is TRBJ2-7, the V gene TRBV5-8; 7 nucleotides match TRBD2. The length of the CDR3 is 14 residues. Trimming at V came to 5 bases and at J to 2 bases, leaving 7 bases not matched to a gene. CDR1 and CDR2 (germline): SGHTS, YDEGEE.

This clonotype came up many times. The CDR3 reads CASSLSKTNEKLFF. The CDR3 region has the DNA TGTGCCAGCAGTCTATCGAAGACTAATGAAAAACTGTTTTTT. V usage is TRBV6-1 and J usage is TRBJ1-4; D ambiguous. Germline V lookup: CDR1 MNHNS, CDR2 SASEGT. Trimming shortened V by 5 bases and J by 2 bases, and 9 bases separated the two germline ends. The CDR3 totals 14 residues.

Many counts were recorded for this clonotype. This chain joins TRBV20-1 and TRBJ2-5; TRBD2 agrees at 13 bases. CDR1 and CDR2 from the germline V gene are DFQATT and SNEGSKA (reference sequence). V shed 6 bases, J shed 5 bases, and the junction held 12 bases outside the gene matches. The CDR3 loop spans 16 amino acids. CDR3 in amino acids: CSAPTSGRIFLETQYF. In DNA, the CDR3 is TGCAGTGCGCCGACTAGCGGGAGGATTTTTTTGGAGACCCAGTACTTC.

This clonotype was detected many times. This chain connects TRBV20-1 to TRBJ2-7, with 7 bases identical to TRBD2. The V and J ends lost 3 bases and 3 bases, in that order; junction bases with no gene match: 11. CDR3 length: 15 residues. CDR1 is DFQATT, CDR2 SNEGSKA, per germline (reference sequence). CDR3 DNA sequence: TGCAGTGCTAGGGGGCGGACTAGGCAGATCTACGAGCAGTACTTC. It encodes CSARGRTRQIYEQYF.

V gene TRBV6-2 or TRBV6-3 combines with J gene TRBJ1-4; the D gene is possibly TRBD1 (6 bases). Germline V gene sequence: CDR1 MNHEY, CDR2 SVGEGT. V lost 0 bases and J lost 8, with 10 bases in between. This CDR3 spans 14 amino acids. CDR3 DNA: TGTGCCAGCAGTTACTCCTGGGGGCGAGAAAAACTGTTTTTT. Translating gives CASSYSWGREKLFF.

The chain couples TRBV4-1 to TRBJ1-3; D remains ambiguous. The CDR3 has 14 residues. Germline-derived CDR1 and CDR2 are MGHRA and YSYEKL. The germline V and J ends were trimmed by 6 bases and 2 bases, with 11 bases remaining between them. The CDR3 reads CASSPNPTGNTIYF. The CDR3 nucleotides read TGCGCCAGCAGTCCGAACCCCACTGGAAACACCATATATTTT.

This clonotype was observed a few times. It is likely a read error, because the conserved phenylalanine at the end of the CDR3 is missing. This chain connects TRBV29-1 to TRBJ2-1; TRBD1 is a possible D gene (5 bases). The CDR3 sequence is 12 residues long. CDR1 is SQVTM, CDR2 ANQGSEA, per germline. With 3 bases removed from V and 6 bases from J, the gap between germline ends came to 9 bases. CDR3 amino acids: CSVDGALNEQFL. DNA of the CDR3: TGCAGCGTTGATGGGGCACTCAATGAGCAGTTCCTC.

This clonotype was found a few times. The rearrangement uses TRBV15 and TRBJ2-1; D remains unclear. The length of the CDR3 is 17 residues. Germline V lookup: CDR1 LNHNV, CDR2 YYDKDF (reference sequence). V lost 0 bases and J lost 4, with 16 bases in between. CDR3 sequence: CATSRDRRSQVYNEQFF. The CDR3 DNA reads TGTGCCACCAGCAGAGATCGGCGGTCCCAGGTATACAATGAGCAGTTCTTC.

This clonotype was detected ten times or more. In nucleotides, the CDR3 is TGTGCCACCTCCCTCACACGAGATACGCAGTATTTT. This encodes CATSLTRDTQYF. This chain links TRBV28 with TRBJ2-3; D is ambiguous. CDR1 MDHEN and CDR2 SYDVKM come from the germline V gene. CDR3 length: 12 residues. Trimming removed 10 bases at V and 5 bases at J, with 13 bases between.

This clonotype was detected only a few times. A read error may be the cause here, since a much bigger clone is one base away. This CDR3 is missing its conserved last phenylalanine or tryptophan, likely due to a read error. The chain couples TRBV6-2 or TRBV6-3 to TRBJ1-1; 9 positions agree with TRBD1. After removal of 5 bases from V and 7 bases from J, the junction contained 11 bases not matched to a gene. This CDR3 has 15 amino acids. The germline CDR1 and CDR2 sequences are MNHEY and SVGEGT. CDR3: CASSSATGGTGEAFL. Written as DNA, the CDR3 is TGTGCCAGCAGTAGCGCGACAGGGGGGACCGGTGAAGCTTTCCTT.

The chain carries TRBV9 and TRBJ1-5, with D uncertain. The length of the CDR3 is 14 residues. Germline V gene lookup returns CDR1 SGDLS and CDR2 YYNGEE. Trimming took off 3 bases at V and 5 bases at J, with 12 bases between the two ends. The CDR3 DNA follows: TGTGCCAGCAGCGAGGACGGGTTCTATCAGCCCCAGCATTTT. This sequence encodes CASSEDGFYQPQHF.